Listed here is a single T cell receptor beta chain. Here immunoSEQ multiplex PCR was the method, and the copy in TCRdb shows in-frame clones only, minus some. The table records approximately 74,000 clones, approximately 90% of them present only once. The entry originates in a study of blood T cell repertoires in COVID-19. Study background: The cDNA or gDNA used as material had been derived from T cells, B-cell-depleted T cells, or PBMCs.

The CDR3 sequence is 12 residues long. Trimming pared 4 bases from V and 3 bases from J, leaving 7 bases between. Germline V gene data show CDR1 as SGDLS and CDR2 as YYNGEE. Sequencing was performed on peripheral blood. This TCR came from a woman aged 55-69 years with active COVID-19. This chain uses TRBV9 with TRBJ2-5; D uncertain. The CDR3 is CASSPMEETQYF. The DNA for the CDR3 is TGTGCCAGCAGCCCTATGGAAGAGACCCAGTACTTC.